The 28 T cell receptor beta chains in this list originate from one sample, sequenced in a study of regulatory T cells in long-lasting Graves disease. Documented time point: persistent/refractory GD, antithyroid drugs over 5 years with positive TRAb. Extracted RNA from PBMCs served as the source of the TCR library. Building of the TCR beta libraries involved iRepertoire HTBI primers and Arm-PCR of CDR3 regions. TCRdb re-analysed the multiplex PCR reads in MiXCR, keeping a single row per CDR3 protein. Of 400,000 to 500,000 distinct CDR3 sequences detected, about 21% appear once; the ten largest clones hold approximately 15%. The sequencing used peripheral blood mononuclear cells (PBMCs), collected when the disease was refractory, from a patient treated with antithyroid drugs. Every receptor here comes from a female donor with Graves disease.

This clonotype was counted only a few times. The chain recombines TRBV20-1 with TRBJ2-7; D is ambiguous. Germline V gene lookup returns CDR1 DFQATT and CDR2 SNEGSKA (reference sequence). The CDR3 contains 16 residues. V was trimmed by 2 bases and J by 0 bases, leaving 17 bases between them. The DNA for the CDR3 is TGCAGTGCTAGAAGGGTAAGATTAGCCCACTCCTACGAGCAGTACTTC. The encoded protein is CSARRVRLAHSYEQYF.

The table lists this clonotype with many counts. V gene TRBV2 combines with J gene TRBJ2-7; 13 bases align to TRBD2. In germline, CDR1 is SNHLY, CDR2 FYNNEI. Trimming cost V 8 bases and J 4 bases; bases outside gene matches: 2. The CDR3 sequence is 13 residues long. In nucleotides, the CDR3 is TGTGCCAGCGGGGGACTAGCGGGGTACGAGCAGTACTTC. Amino acid sequence: CASGGLAGYEQYF.

V is TRBV20-1 and J is TRBJ2-7; tentative D call: TRBD2 (6 bases). The germline V gene has CDR1 DFQATT and CDR2 SNEGSKA (reference sequence). The CDR3 runs 15 residues. Trimming shortened V by 5 bases and J by 3 bases, and 20 bases separated the two germline ends. CDR3 region: CSASTGIAENYEQYF. CDR3 in DNA: TGCAGTGCTTCAACGGGGATAGCGGAGAACTACGAGCAGTACTTC.

The rearrangement joins TRBV2 to TRBJ2-3; D is possibly TRBD1 or TRBD2 (5 bases each). CDR1 SNHLY and CDR2 FYNNEI come from the germline V gene. The CDR3 sequence is 14 residues long. V lost 8 bases to trimming and J lost 3 bases, with 15 bases between them. The CDR3 spells CASSGRGITDTQYF. CDR3 nucleotides: TGTGCCAGCTCAGGACGGGGCATTACAGATACGCAGTATTTT.

V usage is TRBV19 and J usage is TRBJ1-5; TRBD1 matches 9 bases. J was trimmed by 7 bases and V by 9 bases; bases with no gene match: 4. This CDR3 has 12 residues. CDR1 is LNHDA, CDR2 SQIVND, per germline (reference sequence). The CDR3 sequence: CASKDRGQPQHF. CDR3 coding DNA: TGTGCCAGCAAGGACAGGGGACAGCCCCAGCATTTT.

The chain joins TRBV5-1 to TRBJ2-2; no reliable D call. CDR1 SGHRS and CDR2 YFSETQ come from the germline V gene. The ends were cut back, 4 bases at V and 3 bases at J, with 7 bases in the middle. This CDR3 spans 13 amino acids. The CDR3 DNA is TGCGCCAGCAGCCAGCAGGACACCGGGGAGCTGTTTTTT. Translating it yields CASSQQDTGELFF.

J is TRBJ2-3 and V is TRBV6-1; 9 bases match TRBD2. The CDR3 sequence is 19 residues long. Germline V gives CDR1 MNHNS, CDR2 SASEGT. The trim removed 3 bases at V and 1 base at J, leaving 14 bases unmatched. The CDR3 loop reads CASSEQIAGDSGRTDTQYF. CDR3 coding DNA: TGTGCCAGCAGTGAGCAAATAGCGGGAGATTCGGGCCGCACAGATACGCAGTATTTT.

The rearrangement joins TRBV3-1 to TRBJ2-7; D uncertain. The V gene's germline CDR1 is LGHDT and CDR2 YNNKEL (reference sequence). Trimming removed 4 bases at V and 3 bases at J, with 13 bases between. The CDR3 is made up of 14 amino acids. The CDR3: CASSLLERIYEQYF. Written as DNA, the CDR3 is TGTGCCAGCAGCCTCCTCGAGCGTATCTACGAGCAGTACTTC.

The rearrangement uses TRBV7-2 and TRBJ1-5; maybe TRBD1 (5 bases). The V end was cut by 3 bases, the J end by 0 bases, with 12 bases between. The CDR3 sequence is 16 residues long. Germline CDR1 reads SGHTA; CDR2 reads FQGNSA. The CDR3 DNA follows: TGTGCCAGCAGCTTTTCGGGACCGAATAGCAATCAGCCCCAGCATTTT. This encodes CASSFSGPNSNQPQHF. Full variable domain (missing parts from reference TRBV7-2 and TRBJ1-5): GAGVSQSPSNKVTEKGKDVELRCDPISGHTALYWYRQSLGQGLEFLIYFQGNSAPDKSGLPSDRFSAERTGGSVSTLTIQRTQQEDSAVYLCASSFSGPNSNQPQHFGDGTRLSIL.

This clonotype showed up just a few times. J is TRBJ1-5 and V is TRBV29-1; the D is unclear. V lost 5 bases to trimming and J lost 2 bases, with 13 bases between them. The CDR3 contains 14 residues. CDR1 SQVTM and CDR2 ANQGSEA come from the germline V gene. CDR3: CSVKYGGGNQPQHF. The CDR3 region has the DNA TGCAGCGTTAAATATGGAGGAGGCAATCAGCCCCAGCATTTT.

V and J are TRBV2 and TRBJ2-3, with TRBD2 matching 11 bases. Germline V CDR1 and CDR2: SNHLY, FYNNEI. V lost 7 bases, J lost 5 bases, and 8 bases stayed unmatched. This CDR3 has 15 residues. The CDR3 region is CASTPTSGRGDTQYF. The CDR3 DNA reads as TGTGCCAGCACTCCCACTAGCGGGAGAGGAGATACGCAGTATTTT.

Many counts were recorded for this clonotype. This chain joins TRBV2 and TRBJ2-5; 7 positions agree with TRBD2. The ends lost 6 bases at V and 3 bases at J; junction bases unmatched: 7. The CDR3 loop spans 14 amino acids. Germline-derived CDR1 and CDR2 are SNHLY and FYNNEI. CDR3 nucleotide sequence: TGTGCCAGCAGGGGGCTAGCGGTAAAAGAGACCCAGTACTTC. It is translated as CASRGLAVKETQYF.

The gene calls are TRBV7-9 and TRBJ2-2, with D unresolved. The germline V and J ends were trimmed by 4 bases and 3 bases, with 15 bases remaining between them. The germline gives CDR1 SEHNR, CDR2 FQNEAQ (reference sequence). The CDR3 sequence is 16 residues long. CDR3 nucleotides: TGTGCCAGCAGCTCCGGCGGTAGGACCTACACCGGGGAGCTGTTTTTT. This encodes CASSSGGRTYTGELFF. Combining the CDR3 with reference TRBV7-9 and TRBJ2-2 gives the whole variable domain DTGVSQNPRHKITKRGQNVTFRCDPISEHNRLYWYRQTLGQGPEFLTYFQNEAQLEKSRLLSDRFSAERPKGSFSTLEIQRTEQGDSAMYLCASSSGGRTYTGELFFGEGSRLTVL.

In its sample, this clonotype was seen once. The V and J genes are TRBV20-1 and TRBJ1-1; no definite D call. V gave up 7 bases and J gave up 4 bases, with 16 bases separating them. CDR3 size: 13 residues. Germline CDR1 and CDR2: DFQATT and SNEGSKA (reference sequence). This chain's CDR3 is CSERNSRSTEAFF. CDR3 DNA sequence: TGCAGTGAGAGAAATTCGCGGAGCACTGAAGCTTTCTTT.

The chain links TRBV10-3 to TRBJ2-7, with D possibly being TRBD1 or TRBD2 (5 bases each). Germline CDR1 and CDR2: ENHRY and SYGVKD. V lost 3 bases, J lost 2 bases, and 11 bases lay in between. The CDR3 has 14 amino acids. The CDR3: CAISESQGPYEQYF. CDR3 nucleotide sequence: TGTGCCATCAGTGAAAGTCAGGGACCCTACGAGCAGTACTTC.

This clonotype has ten or more counts. This chain connects TRBV2 to TRBJ2-3; 7 positions agree with TRBD1. With V trimmed by 11 bases and J by 0 bases, 8 bases remained unmatched. CDR3 length equals 14 residues. Germline V gene lookup returns CDR1 SNHLY and CDR2 FYNNEI. CDR3 loop: CASSRGPSTDTQYF. The CDR3 nucleotides read TGTGCCTCAAGTAGGGGGCCTAGCACAGATACGCAGTATTTT. Supplemented by reference TRBV2 and TRBJ2-3, the full variable domain reads EPEVTQTPSHQVTQMGQEVILRCVPISNHLYFYWYRQILGQKVEFLVSFYNNEISEKSEIFDDQFSVERPDGSNFTLKIRSTKLEDSAMYFCASSRGPSTDTQYFGPGTRLTVL.

The gene calls are TRBV6-1 and TRBJ2-3, with D perhaps TRBD2 (6 bases). The CDR3 contains 13 residues. Germline assignment: CDR1 MNHNS and CDR2 SASEGT. The germline V and J ends were trimmed by 6 bases and 4 bases, with 11 bases remaining between them. The CDR3: CASRSAGADTQYF. DNA of the CDR3: TGTGCCAGCAGGTCAGCGGGCGCAGATACGCAGTATTTT.

This clonotype was observed a handful of times. The V and J genes are TRBV19 and TRBJ1-6; D might be TRBD1 (5 bases). V gave up 4 bases and J gave up 10 bases, with 17 bases separating them. Looked up from germline, CDR1 is LNHDA and CDR2 is SQIVND (reference sequence). The CDR3 has 15 residues. CDR3 DNA: TGTGCCAGTAGTACCAGGGAACTCGGAAGATCACCCCTCCACTTT. Encoded protein: CASSTRELGRSPLHF.

This clonotype was counted only a few times. J is TRBJ2-7 and V is TRBV7-8; tentatively, D is TRBD1 (5 bases). Between the trimmed V and J ends, which lost 5 bases and 2 bases, there was a span of 13 bases. Germline V gene sequence: CDR1 SGHVS, CDR2 FQNEAQ. The CDR3 length is 14 residues. The CDR3 spells CASSDRSGPYEQYF. The CDR3 bases are TGTGCCAGCAGCGATAGGTCAGGGCCCTACGAGCAGTACTTC.

The chain employs TRBV20-1 and TRBJ1-4; D gene uncertain. CDR1 is DFQATT, CDR2 SNEGSKA, per germline (reference sequence). V was shortened by 7 bases and J by 7 bases, with 13 bases between the two germline ends. The CDR3 spans 12 residues. CDR3 region: CSVPDTSEKLFF. The CDR3 DNA follows: TGCAGTGTACCCGACACCAGTGAAAAACTGTTTTTT.

This clonotype was seen ten or more times. This sequence joins TRBV6-1 and TRBJ1-2, with 9 bases identical to TRBD1. The germline V gene encodes CDR1 MNHNS and CDR2 SASEGT. This CDR3 comprises 16 residues. V lost 6 bases to trimming and J lost 1 base; unmatched junction nucleotides: 9. DNA for the CDR3: TGTGCCAGCAGCCGTCAGGGACAGGGAGATAACTATGGCTACACCTTC. It specifies CASSRQGQGDNYGYTF.

This clonotype was recorded at least ten times. CDR3 sequence: CASRRAGGSEAFF. In nucleotides, the CDR3 is TGTGCCAGCAGGCGTGCAGGGGGCTCTGAAGCTTTCTTT. V and J are TRBV11-2 and TRBJ1-1, with 8 bases matching TRBD1. Per the germline V gene, CDR1 is SGHAT and CDR2 is FQNNGV. CDR3 length: 13 residues. Trimming removed 6 bases from V and 6 bases from J; junction bases left unmatched: 6. Together with reference TRBV11-2 and TRBJ1-1, the CDR3 gives the full variable domain: EAGVAQSPRYKIIEKRQSVAFWCNPISGHATLYWYQQILGQGPKLLIQFQNNGVVDDSQLPKDRFSAERLKGVDSTLKIQPAKLEDSAVYLCASRRAGGSEAFFGQGTRLTVV.

V gene TRBV7-3 combines with J gene TRBJ2-3; D is possibly TRBD2 (6 bases). Germline values: CDR1 SGHTA, CDR2 FQGTGA. The CDR3 loop spans 15 amino acids. The V and J ends lost 2 bases and 2 bases respectively, with 11 bases between them. The CDR3 spells CASSLSGGTTDTQYF. The CDR3 region has the DNA TGTGCCAGCAGCTTATCTGGCGGGACCACAGATACGCAGTATTTT.

V and J are TRBV3-1 and TRBJ2-2; 10 nucleotides agree with TRBD2. The CDR3 spans 17 residues. The J segment lost 6 bases and the V segment lost 5 bases, leaving 12 bases of the junction unmatched. Per the germline V gene, CDR1 is LGHDT and CDR2 is YNNKEL (reference sequence). This CDR3 reads CASSFMTLAGRSGELFF. The CDR3 nucleotides read TGTGCCAGCAGCTTCATGACACTAGCGGGACGGTCCGGGGAGCTGTTTTTT.

The chain employs TRBV9 and TRBJ2-1; TRBD2 aligns across 12 bases. V gave up 7 bases and J gave up 9 bases; unmatched junction bases: 20. CDR1 SGDLS and CDR2 YYNGEE come from the germline V gene. The CDR3 runs to 18 residues. The CDR3 region is CASGVSGASGREDGEQFF. The CDR3 region has the DNA TGTGCCAGCGGAGTCAGTGGAGCTAGCGGGAGGGAGGACGGTGAGCAGTTCTTC.

In its sample, this clonotype was seen a few times. The chain carries TRBV20-1 and TRBJ2-7; 10 positions agree with TRBD2. CDR3 size: 12 residues. Germline V gene sequence: CDR1 DFQATT, CDR2 SNEGSKA (reference sequence). Trimming cost V 6 bases and J 7 bases; bases outside gene matches: 6. Written as DNA, the CDR3 is TGCAGTGCAAGACTAGCGGGTGGAGAGCAGTACTTC. This codes for CSARLAGGEQYF.

This clonotype was detected many times. The V gene is TRBV20-1, the J gene TRBJ2-7; 8 bases are shared with TRBD1. Germline CDR1 reads DFQATT; CDR2 reads SNEGSKA (reference sequence). The CDR3 is 13 amino acids. Unmatched junction bases numbered 4, after V lost 1 base and J lost 5 bases. Here the CDR3 DNA reads TGCAGTGCTAGAGGGACAGGGATTGACGAGCAGTACTTC. Its protein is CSARGTGIDEQYF.

This clonotype was counted at least ten times. CDR3 amino acids: CASSLSVENTGELFF. The CDR3 DNA sequence: TGTGCCAGCAGCTTAAGCGTAGAGAACACCGGGGAGCTGTTTTTT. The V gene is TRBV11-2, the J gene TRBJ2-2; no reliable D call. This CDR3 contains 15 residues. In germline, CDR1 is SGHAT, CDR2 FQNNGV. V was cut by 2 bases and J by 1 base, with 8 bases left in between.